A selection of T cell receptor beta chains follows, all from one sample in a study of cytomegalovirus exposure and HLA in healthy donors. Profiled with immunoSEQ multiplex PCR; TCRdb holds only in-frame clones, not every one. The table includes some 140,000 clones, roughly 73% detected once. Material for sequencing was PBMCs. These receptors were taken from a woman aged 40 to 49 in good health and CMV-seronegative. CDR3s include the opening cysteine and the closing phenylalanine or tryptophan. D genes are given only for firm matches.

V: TRBV19; D: NA; J: TRBJ1-2; CDR3: CASSINRAANYGYTF
V: TRBV6-1; D: NA; J: TRBJ2-1; CDR3: CASSGGGISYNEQFF
V: TRBV19; D: TRBD1; J: TRBJ1-1; CDR3: CASSTQGGNTEAFF
V: TRBV5-1; D: TRBD2; J: TRBJ2-1; CDR3: CASSPGLAGLIDLRFF
V: TRBV7-9; D: TRBD1; J: TRBJ2-2; CDR3: CASSRSGTGRTGELFF
V: TRBV5-1; D: NA; J: TRBJ2-3; CDR3: CASSLGSTDTQYF
V: TRBV28; D: NA; J: TRBJ1-5; CDR3: CASSTGWGQPQHF
V: TRBV27; D: NA; J: TRBJ2-3; CDR3: CASSPSTDTQYF
V: TRBV28; D: TRBD1; J: TRBJ1-1; CDR3: CASSEQGAFVDTEAFF
V: TRBV5-6; D: TRBD2; J: TRBJ2-5; CDR3: CASSQGTSVETQYF
V: TRBV6-6; D: NA; J: TRBJ1-5; CDR3: CASQGTDQPQHF
V: TRBV19; D: NA; J: TRBJ1-3; CDR3: CASSMAAAGNTIYF
V: TRBV15; D: TRBD1; J: TRBJ1-4; CDR3: CATSRDEGPGQGDINEKLFF
V: TRBV7-6; D: TRBD1; J: TRBJ2-1; CDR3: CASSLAPTGDDEQFF
V: TRBV4-3; D: NA; J: TRBJ2-5; CDR3: CASSVGQQETQYF
V: TRBV2; D: TRBD1; J: TRBJ2-5; CDR3: CASSSGSGTATQYF
V: TRBV5-1; D: TRBD1; J: TRBJ2-5; CDR3: CASTSGTGGYQETQYF
V: TRBV6-1; D: NA; J: TRBJ1-1; CDR3: CASSELRDMNTEAFF
V: TRBV27; D: TRBD1; J: TRBJ1-5; CDR3: CASSSPGTGIQPQHF
V: TRBV7-2; D: TRBD1; J: TRBJ1-5; CDR3: CASSLYRGVNQPQHF
V: TRBV27; D: TRBD2; J: TRBJ2-1; CDR3: CASSSYSGGATLYNEQFF
V: TRBV11-3; D: NA; J: TRBJ2-3; CDR3: CASSRGSKQYF
V: TRBV5-1; D: NA; J: TRBJ2-5; CDR3: CASSLASRGETQYF
V: TRBV19; D: NA; J: TRBJ2-7; CDR3: CASKKGTEQYF
V: TRBV7-9; D: TRBD1; J: TRBJ1-1; CDR3: CASSSTGGGTEAFF
V: TRBV18; D: TRBD1; J: TRBJ2-3; CDR3: CASSPPGQGRSITQYF
V: TRBV6-1; D: NA; J: TRBJ1-5; CDR3: CASSEHRDQPQHF
V: TRBV5-1; D: NA; J: TRBJ2-3; CDR3: CATQIAVGTDTQYF
V: TRBV5-1; D: NA; J: TRBJ1-1; CDR3: CASSSSQGSWTEAFF
V: TRBV7-2; D: NA; J: TRBJ1-2; CDR3: CASSPPGNIIRGYTF
V: TRBV28; D: TRBD1; J: TRBJ2-1; CDR3: CASSLNAGGEQFF
V: TRBV7-9; D: NA; J: TRBJ2-2; CDR3: CASSLTLWRGTGELFF
V: TRBV2; D: TRBD2; J: TRBJ2-1; CDR3: CASTSGLAGNEQFF
V: TRBV5-6; D: NA; J: TRBJ2-1; CDR3: CASRIGGYNEQFF
V: TRBV7-2; D: NA; J: TRBJ2-3; CDR3: CASSGGRRDTQYF
V: TRBV9; D: TRBD1; J: TRBJ1-1; CDR3: CASSASGTGFTEAFF
V: TRBV6-1; D: NA; J: TRBJ1-6; CDR3: CASIRSDNSPLHF
V: TRBV12-5; D: NA; J: TRBJ1-1; CDR3: CASGPVNTEAFF
V: TRBV13; D: NA; J: TRBJ1-1; CDR3: CASSLRGTGTEAFF
V: TRBV29-1; D: NA; J: TRBJ2-6; CDR3: CSVPSLSGANVLTF
V: TRBV7-9; D: TRBD1; J: TRBJ2-6; CDR3: CASSLPANYRGRANVLTF
V: TRBV28; D: TRBD1; J: TRBJ1-5; CDR3: CASSSGQGSNQPQHF
V: TRBV6-1; D: NA; J: TRBJ1-1; CDR3: CASSDWQGNTEAFF
V: TRBV7-9; D: NA; J: TRBJ1-2; CDR3: CASSLTDSSIGYTF
V: TRBV7-8; D: TRBD1; J: TRBJ1-5; CDR3: CASSLTGDQPQHF
V: TRBV5-4; D: NA; J: TRBJ2-5; CDR3: CASSLRDKETQYF
V: TRBV2; D: NA; J: TRBJ1-4; CDR3: CASSEPGQVEKLFF